One sample yielded the 23 T cell receptor beta chains listed below, sequenced in a study of immune heterogeneity within non-small cell lung tumors (dated by TCRdb to 2017 to 2018). The TCR template was genomic DNA extracted from bulk tumor tissue, and approximately 630 ng of gDNA was amplified for each sample. During surgery, several biopsies were collected from each primary tumor and placed as far from one another as possible within the tumor mass. Patients in the study cohort, which was described as untreated, were newly diagnosed NSCLC cases going through curative surgery. The data were produced on a HiSeq X Ten. A multiplex PCR system amplified the TCR beta CDR3 region, with a first 10-cycle round using 32 V-gene forward and 13 J-gene reverse primers. The public reads were reprocessed in TCRdb via fastp at Q25 and MiXCR, keeping in-frame beta chains. Each entry is one CDR3 protein sequence, shown with its most common DNA and genes. Counted in this sample were roughly 2,000 distinct CDR3 sequences; around 22% of them appeared once. Clones ranked in the top ten supply under 10% of the sample.

The source material was lung tumor tissue. These receptors were obtained from a woman aged 45-59 years with non-small cell lung cancer.

By share, this clonotype ranks as large (0.1 to 1%). The V and J genes are TRBV27 and TRBJ1-5; D gene unclear. Germline V gene sequence: CDR1 MNHEY, CDR2 SMNVEV (reference sequence). The V end lost 2 bases, the J end lost 2 bases, and 7 bases lay between the germline ends. The CDR3 runs 14 residues. CDR3 sequence (DNA): TGTGCCAGCAGTTTAAGTGGGGGCAATCAGCCCCAGCATTTT. Protein product: CASSLSGGNQPQHF.

This clonotype counts as large. This chain links TRBV27 with TRBJ2-3, with D perhaps given as TRBD1 or TRBD2 (5 bases each). This CDR3 spans 14 amino acids. V shed 8 bases and J shed 5 bases, with 17 bases lying between them. Germline V gives CDR1 MNHEY, CDR2 SMNVEV (reference sequence). The CDR3 DNA reads as TGTGCCAGCTGGATTAGATGGGGGATAGATACGCAGTATTTT. Translating it yields CASWIRWGIDTQYF.

The sample holds a few counts of this clonotype. This sequence may be a read error, since a much larger clone differs from it by one base. The missing conserved phenylalanine or tryptophan at the end of this CDR3 makes a read error likely. The chain joins TRBV24-1 to TRBJ1-2; D call uncertain. The CDR3 has 15 amino acids. Deletions cut 2 bases from V and 4 bases from J, with 13 bases between. Germline lookup yields CDR1 KGHDR and CDR2 SFDVKD. CDR3 protein: CATSDSGRSSYGYTL. The CDR3 region has the DNA TGTGCCACCAGTGATTCGGGGAGGAGTAGCTATGGCTACACCTTA.

By share of the sample, this clonotype is large. This chain joins TRBV2 and TRBJ1-6; TRBD1 is a possible D gene (6 bases). Trimming took 5 bases from V and 8 from J, leaving 13 bases between them. The CDR3 runs to 14 residues. The germline CDR1 and CDR2 sequences are SNHLY and FYNNEI. CDR3 loop: CASSPPQGYSPLHF. The CDR3 DNA reads as TGTGCCAGCAGTCCACCCCAGGGGTATTCACCCCTCCACTTT.

This clonotype is judged medium-sized (0.01 to 0.1%). The V and J genes are TRBV2 and TRBJ1-1, with D maybe TRBD1 (6 bases). CDR1 is SNHLY, CDR2 FYNNEI, per germline. V lost 2 bases, J lost 5 bases, and 15 bases lay in between. The CDR3 has 15 amino acids. CDR3 coding DNA: TGTGCCAGCAGTGAACGGCTGGACAGAGGGACTGAAGCTTTCTTT. The encoded protein is CASSERLDRGTEAFF.

The gene calls are TRBV6-5 and TRBJ1-2, with TRBD1 as a possible D gene (5 bases). The ends were cut back, 3 bases at V and 11 bases at J, with 16 bases in the middle. The CDR3 runs to 13 residues. The germline gives CDR1 MNHEY, CDR2 SVGAGI. Here the CDR3 reads CASSYKGTVLYTF. In nucleotides, the CDR3 is TGTGCCAGCAGTTATAAGGGGACTGTACTTTACACCTTC.

Notes on this clonotype: A much larger clone differs from this one at a single base, so this may be a read error. This chain connects TRBV6-2 or TRBV6-3 to TRBJ1-5; 8 bases align to TRBD1. The CDR3 consists of 15 residues. Germline loops: CDR1 MNHEY, CDR2 SVGEGT. Trimming removed 5 bases from V and 9 bases from J; junction bases left unmatched: 12. The CDR3, as DNA: TGTGCCAGCAGTACCTTTGGACAGGGAGATCGGCCCCAGCATTTT. As protein: CASSTFGQGDRPQHF.

This clonotype has more than one count but fewer than ten. The chain employs TRBV28 and TRBJ2-5; D is ambiguous. Germline CDR1 reads MDHEN; CDR2 reads SYDVKM. Trimming removed 3 bases at V and 4 bases at J, with 6 bases between. The CDR3 covers 12 residues. The CDR3 coding sequence is TGTGCCAGCAGTTTGGTTTTAGAGACCCAGTACTTC. Residues: CASSLVLETQYF.

About this clonotype: A much larger clonotype is one base distant, so this may be a read error. The chain recombines TRBV20-1 with TRBJ1-2; D is undetermined. This CDR3 contains 13 residues. From germline, CDR1 is DFQATT and CDR2 SNEGSKA (reference sequence). The CDR3 sequence is CGARVAQTYGYTF. In nucleotides, the CDR3 is TGCGGTGCTAGAGTTGCACAGACCTATGGCTATACCTTC.

This clonotype is categorized as large. V is TRBV18 and J is TRBJ1-4, with D perhaps TRBD1 (5 bases). CDR1 KGHSH and CDR2 LQKENI come from the germline V gene. V dropped 6 bases and J dropped 10 bases, with 21 bases sitting between them. This CDR3 is built from 15 residues. The CDR3 bases are TGTGCCAGCTCTCTATTGGGGATTCCGAGGGGAAAACTGTTTTTT. This gives the protein CASSLLGIPRGKLFF.

This clonotype was observed once. With a much larger clone just one base away, this may be a read error. V usage is TRBV28 and J usage is TRBJ1-4, with D tentatively TRBD1 (5 bases). Germline lookup yields CDR1 MDHEN and CDR2 SYDVKM. The CDR3 consists of 15 residues. V lost 3 bases and J 4 bases, leaving 12 bases between the germline ends. CDR3 in amino acids: CASSFSWGGNEKLFF. The CDR3 nucleotides are TGTGCCAGCAGTTTTTCGTGGGGGGGTAATGAAAAACTGTTTTTT.

By share, this clonotype counts as medium-sized. CDR3 protein: CASSQAAAGGPRYEQFF. CDR3 sequence (DNA): TGTGCCAGCAGCCAAGCGGCAGCGGGGGGGCCTAGGTATGAGCAGTTCTTC. The V and J genes are TRBV4-2 and TRBJ2-1; 10 positions agree with TRBD2. Losses at the gene ends were 1 base for V and 8 bases for J; bases not matched to a gene: 11. CDR3 length: 17 residues. Germline V gene lookup returns CDR1 LGHNA and CDR2 YNFKEQ.

By sample share, this clonotype is medium-sized. The J gene is TRBJ2-5, the V gene TRBV20-1; a possible D gene is TRBD2 (6 bases). Trimming stripped 2 bases from V and 0 bases from J, with 10 bases between. There are 14 residues in the CDR3. Germline CDR1 DFQATT, CDR2 SNEGSKA (reference sequence). The CDR3 loop is CSARLGLNQETQYF. For the CDR3, the DNA is TGCAGTGCTAGACTGGGACTTAACCAAGAGACCCAGTACTTC.

CDR3 region: CAISRTENTEAFF. The CDR3 nucleotides are TGTGCCATCAGTCGGACAGAGAACACTGAAGCTTTCTTT. V and J are TRBV10-3 and TRBJ1-1, with TRBD1 as a possible D gene (6 bases). V lost 5 bases to trimming and J lost 1 base, with 8 bases between them. The CDR3 loop spans 13 amino acids. Germline CDR1 is ENHRY and CDR2 is SYGVKD.

This clonotype is deemed large. This chain uses TRBV28 with TRBJ1-4; 9 nucleotides match TRBD1. With V trimmed by 3 bases and J by 7 bases, 9 bases remained unmatched. Germline CDR1 MDHEN, CDR2 SYDVKM. This CDR3 contains 16 residues. The CDR3 sequence: CASSLLGQGLGEKLFF. CDR3 nucleotides: TGTGCCAGCAGTTTGTTAGGACAGGGGCTAGGTGAAAAACTGTTTTTT.

This clonotype is classed as medium-sized. The rearrangement uses TRBV28 and TRBJ1-6, with D unclear. This CDR3 comprises 17 residues. Between the trimmed V and J ends, which lost 5 bases and 0 bases, there was a span of 14 bases. The V gene's germline CDR1 is MDHEN and CDR2 SYDVKM. CDR3 loop: CASSPVSWGSYNSPLHF. CDR3 sequence (DNA): TGTGCCAGCAGTCCGGTGTCTTGGGGCTCCTATAATTCACCCCTCCACTTT.

Regarding this clonotype: At one end the junction does not follow the germline gene, possibly because of a read error. J is TRBJ1-1 and V is TRBV5-4; D not resolved. The CDR3 is 14 residues long. Germline V gene lookup returns CDR1 SGHNT and CDR2 YYREEE (reference sequence). The CDR3 DNA is TGTGCCAGCGGCTTGTTGGGGAAGAACACTGAAGCTTTCTTT. As protein: CASGLLGKNTEAFF.

The gene calls are TRBV7-9 and TRBJ2-1; D gene ambiguous. Between the trimmed V and J ends, which lost 5 bases and 0 bases, there was a span of 11 bases. There are 15 residues in the CDR3. Germline V gives CDR1 SEHNR, CDR2 FQNEAQ (reference sequence). CDR3 residues: CASSTRSDSYNEQFF. The CDR3 DNA reads as TGTGCCAGCAGCACTCGATCTGACTCCTACAATGAGCAGTTCTTC.

This clonotype was recorded a few times. The rearrangement links TRBV29-1 to TRBJ2-1; 8 nucleotides agree with TRBD2. The CDR3 contains 12 residues. Germline CDR1 SQVTM, CDR2 ANQGSEA. Trimming took 7 bases from V and 7 from J; bases not matched to a gene: 6. The CDR3 loop is CSARSGGNEQFF. Written as DNA, the CDR3 is TGCAGCGCTCGATCGGGGGGGAATGAGCAGTTCTTC.

Relative to its sample, this clonotype is large (0.1 to 1%). V is TRBV24-1 and J is TRBJ2-7; D not resolved. The germline gives CDR1 KGHDR, CDR2 SFDVKD. V lost 8 bases and J lost 3, with 13 bases in between. This CDR3 comprises 13 residues. The CDR3: CATTPDLSYEQYF. The CDR3 DNA reads as TGTGCCACCACCCCCGATTTAAGCTACGAGCAGTACTTC.

By sample share, this clonotype is medium-sized. The chain is built from TRBV7-6 and TRBJ2-3; D assignment may be TRBD1 or TRBD2 (5 bases each). From germline, CDR1 is SGHVS and CDR2 FNYEAQ. V was clipped by 1 base and J by 1 base, with 12 bases between them. The CDR3 is 16 residues long. The CDR3 region has the DNA TGTGCCAGCAGCTTAGGAGCGGTAGGGGGCACAGATACGCAGTATTTT. Its translation is CASSLGAVGGTDTQYF.

This clonotype is judged medium-sized (0.01 to 0.1%). The rearrangement uses TRBV5-1 and TRBJ2-7; either TRBD1 or TRBD2 may fit D (6 bases each). This CDR3 region has 13 residues. Trimming removed 5 bases at V and 5 bases at J, with 14 bases between. Germline-derived CDR1 and CDR2 are SGHRS and YFSETQ. CDR3 nucleotides: TGCGCCAGCAGGCCCGATGGGGGGCACGAGCAGTACTTC. It is translated as CASRPDGGHEQYF.

This clonotype was found a few times. This chain joins TRBV6-1 and TRBJ1-2; D gene ambiguous. Germline V gene sequence: CDR1 MNHNS, CDR2 SASEGT. Trimming removed 6 bases from V and 3 bases from J, with 11 bases in between. The CDR3 runs to 13 residues. CDR3 nucleotides: TGTGCCAGCAGGACCACAGATTACTATGGCTACACCTTC. Translating it yields CASRTTDYYGYTF.